The rows below give T cell receptor beta chains drawn from one sample of a study of blood T cell repertoires in COVID-19. The table came from immunoSEQ multiplex PCR; TCRdb's copy has only in-frame clones and leaves some out. The repertoire holds 200,000 to 250,000 clones, with roughly 75% as singletons. The sample was peripheral blood. The receptors were sampled from a woman between 65 and 79 years old with acute or convalescent COVID-19. Both conserved end residues are part of each CDR3. Each record gives: D gene, V gene, J gene, clone size, CDR3 protein, CDR3 DNA. The D gene is left open where the match is weak. Only part of the rows carry a size: once, few, many, or a class if the clone is expanded.

TRBD2	TRBV11-2	TRBJ2-2	.	CASKGTSGPGELFF	TGTGCCAGCAAAGGGACTAGCGGACCCGGGGAGCTGTTTTTT
.	TRBV14	TRBJ2-1	.	CASSQGWQGRFF	TGTGCCAGCAGCCAAGGGTGGCAGGGTCGGTTCTTC
.	TRBV11-1	TRBJ1-1	.	CASSSQGNTEAFF	TGTGCCAGCAGCTCCCAGGGGAACACTGAAGCTTTCTTT
TRBD1	TRBV7-2	TRBJ2-7	.	CASSYRGQVEQYF	TGTGCCAGCAGTTACCGTGGACAGGTCGAGCAGTACTTC
.	TRBV10-3	TRBJ2-4	.	CAISEGSGNIQYF	TGTGCCATCAGTGAAGGAAGCGGAAACATTCAGTACTTC
.	TRBV4-3	TRBJ1-2	.	CASSQSGTGNYGYTF	TGCGCCAGCAGCCAAAGCGGTACGGGGAACTATGGCTACACCTTC
TRBD1	TRBV7-2	TRBJ1-2	.	CASSLGTEYGYTF	TGTGCCAGCAGCCTGGGGACAGAATATGGCTACACCTTC
.	TRBV18	TRBJ1-4	.	CASSPGSPINEKLFF	TGTGCCAGCTCACCGGGCTCACCGATAAATGAAAAACTGTTTTTT
TRBD2	TRBV10-1	TRBJ2-3	.	CASTFRGLAGRSTDTQYF	TGCGCCAGCACCTTTCGGGGGCTAGCGGGCCGATCCACAGATACGCAGTATTTT
TRBD2	TRBV11-3	TRBJ2-2	once	CASGSGGASGELFF	TGTGCCAGCGGAAGCGGGGGGGCCTCCGGGGAGCTGTTTTTT
.	TRBV3-1/TRBV3-2	TRBJ1-5	.	CASSPSGGPSNQPQHF	TGTGCCAGCAGCCCCTCGGGGGGCCCTAGCAATCAGCCCCAGCATTTT
.	TRBV9	TRBJ1-3	few	CASSAITGTGNTIYF	TGTGCCAGCAGCGCCATAACAGGAACTGGAAACACCATATATTTT
.	TRBV10-3	TRBJ1-5	.	CAISPSNQPQHF	TGTGCCATCAGCCCGAGCAATCAGCCCCAGCATTTT
TRBD1	TRBV19	TRBJ2-1	.	CASVDTGGASNEQFF	TGTGCCAGTGTGGATACAGGGGGCGCCTCCAATGAGCAGTTCTTC
.	TRBV30	TRBJ2-3	.	CAWSVIWDSLGGEEPDTQYF	TGTGCCTGGAGTGTAATCTGGGACAGCCTCGGCGGGGAGGAGCCAGATACGCAGTATTTT
.	TRBV7-8	TRBJ1-1	few	CASSDSLMNTEAFF	TGTGCCAGCAGCGACAGCCTCATGAACACTGAAGCTTTCTTT
.	TRBV6-1	TRBJ1-2	.	CASSEGAGAGAFGGYTF	TGTGCCAGCAGTGAGGGGGCAGGGGCTGGGGCGTTTGGTGGCTACACCTTC
.	TRBV5-1	TRBJ2-5	.	CASSLGGAFRETQYF	TGCGCCAGCAGCTTGGGCGGCGCTTTCCGAGAGACCCAGTACTTC
.	TRBV21-1	TRBJ2-6	.	CASSPRCATCGANVLTF	TGTGCCAGCAGCCCACGTTGCGCCACCTGTGGGGCCAACGTCCTGACTTTC
TRBD2	TRBV6-5	TRBJ2-5	few	CASSLAGGQGETQYF	TGTGCCAGCAGCTTAGCGGGGGGCCAAGGCGAGACCCAGTACTTC
TRBD1	TRBV6-2/TRBV6-3	TRBJ1-4	.	CASSLQGAGNEKLFF	TGTGCCAGCAGTTTGCAGGGGGCCGGTAATGAAAAACTGTTTTTT
.	TRBV18	TRBJ2-6	.	CASSAQTGTHSGANVLTF	TGTGCCAGCTCAGCTCAGACAGGTACTCACTCTGGGGCCAACGTCCTGACTTTC
TRBD1	TRBV7-8	TRBJ1-2	.	CASSPLPRAGGVYYGYTF	TGTGCCAGCAGCCCCTTGCCCCGGGCAGGGGGCGTCTACTATGGCTACACCTTC
TRBD1	TRBV27	TRBJ2-7	.	CASSWDRSGVKYF	TGTGCCAGCAGCTGGGACAGGTCCGGTGTTAAGTACTTC
TRBD1	TRBV10-3	TRBJ2-7	.	CAISDGQGYYEQYF	TGTGCCATCAGTGATGGACAGGGGTACTACGAGCAGTACTTC
.	TRBV4-1	TRBJ1-4	.	CASSQGTVATNEKLFF	TGCGCCAGCAGCCAAGGCACAGTCGCAACTAATGAAAAACTGTTTTTT
TRBD2	TRBV7-9	TRBJ2-3	.	CASSPGLAGAGDTQYF	TGTGCCAGCAGCCCGGGACTAGCGGGGGCCGGGGATACGCAGTATTTT
TRBD1	TRBV11-2	TRBJ2-3	.	CASSQTGGLGDTQYF	TGTGCCAGCAGCCAAACAGGGGGCTTGGGAGATACGCAGTATTTT
.	TRBV10-3	TRBJ2-2	once	CAISEQYSSNDGGLFF	TGTGCCATCAGTGAGCAGTACAGTTCTAACGACGGAGGGCTGTTTTTT
TRBD2	TRBV5-1	TRBJ2-5	few	CASSPRTSGRQETQYF	TGCGCCAGCAGTCCACGGACTAGCGGGCGCCAAGAGACCCAGTACTTC
.	TRBV2	TRBJ1-5	.	CASRVNTGIGQPQHF	TGTGCCAGCAGGGTCAATACAGGGATCGGTCAGCCCCAGCATTTT